Shown below are 21 T cell receptor beta chains from a single sample sequenced in a study of shared clonotypes between healthy human individuals. Profiling relied on immunoSEQ multiplex PCR, and the TCRdb table lists in-frame clones only, not all of them. The data hold about 450,000 clones, with about 76% observed a single time. The sample was PBMCs. These receptors all stem from a woman between 40 and 50 years old in good health. Some clones in this sample may be carry-over from other donors' samples.

This sequence joins TRBV28 and TRBJ2-2; 8 bases align to TRBD2. CDR3 length: 18 residues. V trimming: 7 bases; J trimming: 0 bases; junction bases outside the gene matches: 13. Germline V gene sequence: CDR1 MDHEN, CDR2 SYDVKM. DNA of the CDR3: TGTGCCAGCACCGAGACTAGCGCATTCTCCGCGAACACCGGGGAGCTGTTTTTT. Encoded protein: CASTETSAFSANTGELFF.

The V gene is TRBV7-8, the J gene TRBJ2-1, with D perhaps TRBD1 or TRBD2 (5 bases each). CDR1 and CDR2 (germline): SGHVS, FQNEAQ. This CDR3 spans 15 amino acids. Trimming took off 3 bases at V and 0 bases at J, with 9 bases between the two ends. This CDR3 is CASSLRGSSYNEQFF. The CDR3 DNA reads as TGTGCCAGCAGCTTGAGGGGAAGCTCCTACAATGAGCAGTTCTTC. The whole variable domain, remainder taken from reference TRBV7-8 and TRBJ2-1, is GAGVSQSPRYKVAKRGQDVALRCDPISGHVSLFWYQQALGQGPEFLTYFQNEAQLDKSGLPSDRFFAERPEGSVSTLKIQRTQQEDSAVYLCASSLRGSSYNEQFFGPGTRLTVL.

CDR3: CASSDPRRTYEQYF. The DNA for the CDR3 is TGTGCCAGCAGTGACCCCAGGAGGACCTACGAGCAGTACTTC. The chain is built from TRBV25-1 and TRBJ2-7; D may be TRBD2 (5 bases). Trimming took off 3 bases at V and 2 bases at J, with 11 bases between the two ends. The length of the CDR3 is 14 residues. Per the germline V gene, CDR1 is MGHDK and CDR2 is SYGVNS.

The chain carries TRBV7-8 and TRBJ2-7; D is possibly TRBD1 (5 bases). Germline V CDR1 and CDR2: SGHVS, FQNEAQ. Trimming took off 5 bases at V and 3 bases at J, with 8 bases between the two ends. The CDR3 loop spans 12 amino acids. The CDR3 here is CASSGDSYEQYF. DNA for the CDR3: TGTGCCAGCAGCGGAGACAGCTACGAGCAGTACTTC.

This chain uses TRBV4-1 with TRBJ2-2; the D is unclear. The CDR3 covers 12 residues. Germline assignment: CDR1 MGHRA and CDR2 YSYEKL. With 9 bases removed from V and 3 bases from J, the gap between germline ends came to 8 bases. The chain's CDR3 is CARPSHTGELFF. CDR3 sequence (DNA): TGCGCCAGACCCAGCCACACCGGGGAGCTGTTTTTT.

In the case of this clone: Since a far larger clone is one base different, this is likely a read error. This chain connects TRBV28 to TRBJ1-1, with D perhaps matching TRBD1 (5 bases). Trimming removed 5 bases at V and 1 base at J, with 11 bases between. The CDR3 has 14 residues. Germline loops: CDR1 MDHEN, CDR2 SYDVKM. The CDR3 sequence is CASSEGRENTEAFF. Here the CDR3 DNA reads TGTGCCAGCAGTGAGGGACGGGAGAACACTGAAGCTTTCTTT.

For this clone: Other DNA sequences in this sample translate to the same CDR3. The chain combines TRBV28 with TRBJ1-1; D ambiguous. CDR1 MDHEN and CDR2 SYDVKM come from the germline V gene. Trimming left V 4 bases short and J 2 bases short, with 2 bases between. This CDR3 has 11 residues. The CDR3 loop reads CASSSNTEAFF. CDR3 in DNA: TGTGCCAGCAGTTCCAACACTGAAGCTTTCTTT.

The V gene is TRBV5-1, the J gene TRBJ2-5, with D perhaps TRBD1 (6 bases). Looked up from germline, CDR1 is SGHRS and CDR2 is YFSETQ. This CDR3 is built from 13 residues. V lost 4 bases, J lost 4 bases, and 11 bases lay in between. The CDR3 DNA reads TGCGCCAGCAGCATTTTAGGGGGAGAGACCCAGTACTTC. Protein product: CASSILGGETQYF.

This chain uses TRBV28 with TRBJ2-3, with 11 bases identical to TRBD2. The CDR3 covers 19 residues. The germline CDR1 and CDR2 sequences are MDHEN and SYDVKM. V was pared by 0 bases and J by 1 base, with 9 bases of the junction left unmatched. CDR3 loop: CASSLWNSGRAQGTDTQYF. Here the CDR3 DNA reads TGTGCCAGCAGTTTATGGAATAGCGGGAGGGCCCAGGGCACAGATACGCAGTATTTT.

This clone was counted a few times. Additional DNA sequences in this sample encode the identical CDR3. The gene calls are TRBV28 and TRBJ1-5; D is ambiguous. Germline assignment: CDR1 MDHEN and CDR2 SYDVKM. The CDR3 is made up of 12 amino acids. The V gene lost 3 bases and the J gene lost 6 bases, with 6 bases spanning the gap. The chain's CDR3 is CASSLEIQPQHF. Written as DNA, the CDR3 is TGTGCCAGCAGTTTGGAGATTCAGCCCCAGCATTTT.

The rearrangement uses TRBV7-6 and TRBJ2-7, with 7 bases matching TRBD1. CDR1 and CDR2 (germline): SGHVS, FNYEAQ. With V trimmed by 4 bases and J by 2 bases, 8 bases remained unmatched. This CDR3 has 15 amino acids. The CDR3 bases are TGTGCCAGCAGCTATGGGGACAGTAACACCTACGAGCAGTACTTC. It is translated as CASSYGDSNTYEQYF.

This chain joins TRBV7-7 and TRBJ2-7; 9 nucleotides line up with TRBD1. Germline V gene lookup returns CDR1 SSHAT and CDR2 FNYEAQ (reference sequence). V shed 1 base and J 5 bases; nucleotides not matched to a gene: 6. This CDR3 comprises 15 residues. The CDR3 protein is CASSLGPDRGHEQYF. DNA of the CDR3: TGTGCCAGCAGCTTAGGACCGGACAGGGGCCACGAGCAGTACTTC.

This chain joins TRBV7-2 and TRBJ2-7, with TRBD2 matching over 11 bases. The V and J ends lost 5 bases and 12 bases, in that order; junction bases with no gene match: 6. The CDR3 has 12 amino acids. Germline V gene lookup returns CDR1 SGHTA and CDR2 FQGNSA. The CDR3, as DNA: TGTGCCAGCAGCACTAGCGGGAGAGGTGGGTACTTC. Residues: CASSTSGRGGYF.

This sequence joins TRBV10-3 and TRBJ2-5; 14 bases fit TRBD2. Trimming took 2 bases from V and 4 from J; bases not matched to a gene: 3. The CDR3 length is 16 residues. Germline CDR1 is ENHRY and CDR2 is SYGVKD. Here the CDR3 reads CAISERLAGGGETQYF. CDR3 sequence (DNA): TGTGCCATCAGTGAGCGACTAGCGGGAGGGGGAGAGACCCAGTACTTC.

This clone was seen only once. The DNA for the CDR3 is TGTGCCAGCTCACCAATGACGGTCAGCTCTGGAAACACCATATATTTT. Translation: CASSPMTVSSGNTIYF. The chain carries TRBV18 and TRBJ1-3, with D uncertain. Trimming took 2 bases from V and 0 from J, leaving 11 bases between them. CDR1 and CDR2 from the germline V gene are KGHSH and LQKENI. The CDR3 has 16 residues.

The J gene is TRBJ2-1, the V gene TRBV7-3; a possible D gene is TRBD2 (6 bases). The V end lost 4 bases, the J end lost 7 bases, and 14 bases lay between the germline ends. Germline-derived CDR1 and CDR2 are SGHTA and FQGTGA. The CDR3 loop spans 14 amino acids. CDR3 region: CASSSGLLGNEQFF. The DNA of the CDR3 is TGTGCCAGCAGCTCAGGACTACTTGGTAATGAGCAGTTCTTC. Full variable domain (missing parts from reference TRBV7-3 and TRBJ2-1): GAGVSQTPSNKVTEKGKYVELRCDPISGHTALYWYRQSLGQGPEFLIYFQGTGAADDSGLPNDRFFAVRPEGSVSTLKIQRTERGDSAVYLCASSSGLLGNEQFFGPGTRLTVL.

The chain has TRBV28 and TRBJ1-2; no clear D. V gave up 7 bases and J gave up 0 bases, with 9 bases separating them. The germline V gene encodes CDR1 MDHEN and CDR2 SYDVKM. This CDR3 is built from 13 residues. CDR3 sequence reads: CASTERANYGYTF. In DNA, the CDR3 is TGTGCCAGCACGGAGCGTGCTAACTATGGCTACACCTTC.

The gene calls are TRBV9 and TRBJ1-5, with no clear D. The V end lost 4 bases, the J end lost 5 bases, and 19 bases lay between the germline ends. This CDR3 contains 16 residues. CDR1 SGDLS and CDR2 YYNGEE come from the germline V gene. CDR3 in amino acids: CASSTPRGEVYQPQHF. The CDR3 DNA sequence: TGTGCCAGCAGCACCCCTCGGGGAGAGGTGTATCAGCCCCAGCATTTT.

This chain connects TRBV19 to TRBJ2-7; D may be TRBD1 (6 bases). Germline assignment: CDR1 LNHDA and CDR2 SQIVND (reference sequence). The CDR3 runs to 15 residues. Trimming stripped 3 bases from V and 2 bases from J, with 14 bases between. CDR3 sequence reads: CASSISDSSPYEQYF. The CDR3 DNA reads as TGTGCCAGTAGTATCTCGGACAGCTCCCCCTACGAGCAGTACTTC.

This clone came up once. A much larger clone differs by one base, so this may be a read error. The chain carries TRBV6-4 and TRBJ2-3; D is unclear. This CDR3 region has 14 residues. V was shortened by 5 bases and J by 8 bases, with 17 bases between the two germline ends. Germline V lookup: CDR1 MRHNA, CDR2 SNTAGT. DNA for the CDR3: TGTGCCAGCAGTAACGGTCTAGAGCCGGGTACGCAGTATTTT. It is translated as CASSNGLEPGTQYF.

This CDR3 is CASSGGRDEQYF. Written as DNA, the CDR3 is TGTGCCAGCTCAGGCGGCAGGGACGAGCAGTACTTC. This sequence joins TRBV18 and TRBJ2-7; tentatively, D is TRBD1 (5 bases). The germline gives CDR1 KGHSH, CDR2 LQKENI. V lost 5 bases and J lost 5, with 10 bases in between. The CDR3 has 12 residues.